The 2 T cell receptor beta chains reported below all come from one sample, sequenced in a study of PD-L1 blockade in urothelial cancer. The time point denotes: peripheral blood 6 weeks after treatment start. Method: immunoSEQ multiplex PCR; TCRdb's copy keeps in-frame clones and lacks some. The sample lists 35,000 to 45,000 clones; less than 95% were seen once. This specimen consisted of PBMCs, obtained around atezolizumab (anti-PD-L1) treatment. The source is a man between 65 and 85 years old with urothelial cancer.

Comments on this clone: A read error may produce the germline difference seen at one junction end. This sequence joins TRBV28 and TRBJ2-7; D may be TRBD1 (6 bases). CDR3 length equals 16 residues. CDR1 and CDR2 (germline): MDHEN, SYDVKM. The CDR3 DNA reads TGTGCCAGCAGTTTAGCTTCCGACAGGAGCTACTACGGGCAGTACTTC. Translation gives CASSLASDRSYYGQYF.

Here the CDR3 DNA reads TGTGCCAGCAGACAAGCCGGGACAGGGGTTGGAGATACGCAGTATTTT. Amino acid sequence: CASRQAGTGVGDTQYF. The rearrangement uses TRBV28 and TRBJ2-3, with TRBD1 identical over 10 bases. V shed 6 bases and J 5 bases; nucleotides not matched to a gene: 11. This CDR3 comprises 16 residues. Germline CDR1 and CDR2: MDHEN and SYDVKM.